The 20 T cell receptor beta chains reported below all come from one sample, sequenced in a study of cytomegalovirus exposure and HLA in healthy donors. PCR was performed using 60 Vbeta and 13 Jbeta primers. Libraries were prepared by immunoSEQ multiplex PCR; TCRdb keeps only in-frame clonotypes and omits some of them. The sample has around 140,000 clones, around 82% seen once; the top ten hold over 2.5%. The specimen was PBMCs. Every receptor here comes from a female donor in good health and CMV-seronegative.

The V and J genes are TRBV4-1 and TRBJ2-1; 8 nucleotides match TRBD2. V shed 1 base, J shed 13 bases, and the junction held 3 bases outside the gene matches. The CDR3 runs to 12 residues. Germline V gene data show CDR1 as MGHRA and CDR2 as YSYEKL. The DNA of the CDR3 is TGCGCCAGCAGCCAAGTCGGGACTAGTCAGTTCTTC. This gives the protein CASSQVGTSQFF.

The chain employs TRBV6-6 and TRBJ1-4, with unresolved D. The CDR3 runs to 13 residues. V lost 6 bases, J lost 10 bases, and 15 bases lay in between. Germline-derived CDR1 and CDR2 are MNHNY and SVGAGI (reference sequence). The DNA of the CDR3 is TGTGCCAGCAGCGACAACTCGGTCCGAAAACTGTTTTTT. Encoded protein: CASSDNSVRKLFF.

The chain uses TRBV5-1 and TRBJ2-2; maybe TRBD2 (6 bases). Trimming took 5 bases from V and 1 from J, leaving 9 bases between them. CDR1 is SGHRS and CDR2 is YFSETQ in the germline V gene. The CDR3 runs to 14 residues. The CDR3 bases are TGCGCCAGCAGGGACGGGGGGAACACCGGGGAGCTGTTTTTT. Translated: CASRDGGNTGELFF.

V usage is TRBV27 and J usage is TRBJ1-1; unclear D gene. This CDR3 is built from 13 residues. Trimming cost V 7 bases and J 5 bases, with 14 bases left between them. Germline V CDR1 and CDR2: MNHEY, SMNVEV (reference sequence). CDR3 DNA: TGTGCCAGCACTCAAGCCGGGAGTACTGAAGCTTTCTTT. It translates to CASTQAGSTEAFF.

This clone showed up just a few times. This sequence joins TRBV27 and TRBJ1-4; D perhaps matches TRBD1 (5 bases). The CDR3 spans 13 residues. Trimming pared 5 bases from V and 8 bases from J, leaving 12 bases between. Germline V gives CDR1 MNHEY, CDR2 SMNVEV (reference sequence). CDR3 sequence: CASSPDRQEKLFF. The CDR3 region has the DNA TGTGCCAGCAGTCCGGACCGACAGGAAAAACTGTTTTTT.

The table lists this clone with a few counts. The gene calls are TRBV9 and TRBJ2-3; 8 positions match TRBD1. V dropped 2 bases and J dropped 4; count of bases not matched to a gene: 6. In germline, CDR1 is SGDLS, CDR2 YYNGEE. This CDR3 region has 15 residues. For the CDR3, the DNA is TGTGCCAGCAGCGTCGACCAGGGGGCATCAGATACGCAGTATTTT. Translating gives CASSVDQGASDTQYF.

The chain links TRBV5-1 to TRBJ2-5; 8 nucleotides match TRBD1. CDR3 length equals 17 residues. J gave up 1 base and V 2 bases, and 10 bases lay outside the gene matches. Germline V gene sequence: CDR1 SGHRS, CDR2 YFSETQ. CDR3 region: CASSFLDRGGTQETQYF. The CDR3 nucleotides read TGCGCCAGCAGCTTCTTAGACAGGGGAGGTACCCAAGAGACCCAGTACTTC.

The CDR3 DNA sequence: TGTGCCAGCAGTTCGGGGACCGGGACAGGGTTGGGAAACACCATATATTTT. It translates to CASSSGTGTGLGNTIYF. The chain joins TRBV27 to TRBJ1-3; 9 positions agree with TRBD1. Germline-derived CDR1 and CDR2 are MNHEY and SMNVEV (reference sequence). This CDR3 region has 17 residues. V lost 4 bases and J lost 4; bases outside the gene matches: 11.

The gene calls are TRBV19 and TRBJ2-1; weak D call: TRBD2 (6 bases). The germline V and J ends were trimmed by 7 bases and 10 bases, with 23 bases remaining between them. The CDR3 runs to 15 residues. The germline gives CDR1 LNHDA, CDR2 SQIVND (reference sequence). Here the CDR3 reads CASTLDYPRNREQFF. The CDR3 coding sequence is TGTGCCAGTACCTTGGACTACCCTCGGAACAGGGAGCAGTTCTTC.

The chain links TRBV7-2 to TRBJ2-7, with D perhaps matching TRBD2 (6 bases). The CDR3 sequence is 14 residues long. Germline CDR1 is SGHTA and CDR2 is FQGNSA. With 5 bases removed from V and 1 base from J, the gap between germline ends came to 12 bases. For the CDR3, the DNA is TGTGCCAGCAGCCAGTTCGGGGGATCCTACGAGCAGTACTTC. This gives the protein CASSQFGGSYEQYF.

The rearrangement links TRBV28 to TRBJ2-5; 7 nucleotides match TRBD2. Losses at the gene ends were 7 bases for V and 5 bases for J; bases not matched to a gene: 10. CDR3 length equals 14 residues. Germline lookup yields CDR1 MDHEN and CDR2 SYDVKM. The CDR3 region has the DNA TGTGCCAGCACCGGCCTGGACGGGAGGGAGACCCAGTACTTC. Its translation: CASTGLDGRETQYF. Full variable domain (remainder filled in from reference TRBV28 and TRBJ2-5): DVKVTQSSRYLVKRTGEKVFLECVQDMDHENMFWYRQDPGLGLRLIYFSYDVKMKEKGDIPEGYSVSREKKERFSLILESASTNQTSMYLCASTGLDGRETQYFGPGTRLLVL.

This clone was seen only once. The rearrangement uses TRBV28 and TRBJ2-1; TRBD2 agrees at 7 bases. Germline lookup yields CDR1 MDHEN and CDR2 SYDVKM. J lost 3 bases, V lost 2 bases, and 4 bases had no gene match. The CDR3 consists of 15 residues. The CDR3 sequence is CASSLAGAGYNEQFF. As DNA, the CDR3 is TGTGCCAGCAGTTTAGCGGGAGCAGGCTACAATGAGCAGTTCTTC.

V is TRBV5-1 and J is TRBJ2-4; 7 bases fit TRBD1. The germline V gene encodes CDR1 SGHRS and CDR2 YFSETQ. V lost 1 base, J lost 0 bases, and 4 bases stayed unmatched. This CDR3 spans 16 amino acids. The CDR3 DNA reads as TGCGCCAGCAGCTTGCGGACAGGAGTAGCCAAAAACATTCAGTACTTC. Encoded protein: CASSLRTGVAKNIQYF.

The CDR3 bases are TGTGCCAGCAGTTACTCCGGACTAGCGGGCAATGAGCAGTTCTTC. Protein product: CASSYSGLAGNEQFF. This sequence joins TRBV6-5 and TRBJ2-1, with 11 bases identical to TRBD2. V was pared by 0 bases and J by 6 bases, with 1 base of the junction left unmatched. CDR3 length equals 15 residues. Germline assignment: CDR1 MNHEY and CDR2 SVGAGI.

This chain connects TRBV27 to TRBJ2-1; D not certain. The V gene's germline CDR1 is MNHEY and CDR2 SMNVEV (reference sequence). V was trimmed by 4 bases and J by 8 bases, leaving 18 bases between them. CDR3 length: 15 amino acids. The CDR3 DNA is TGTGCCAGCAGTTATTGGAATAGCTTTAAGTATGAGCAGTTCTTC. Protein product: CASSYWNSFKYEQFF.

The chain employs TRBV5-4 and TRBJ1-2; D remains unclear. CDR3 size: 14 residues. V was cut by 0 bases and J by 4 bases, with 10 bases left in between. Per germline, CDR1 SGHNT and CDR2 YYREEE (reference sequence). CDR3 nucleotides: TGTGCCAGCAGCTTGGTAACGGGTGGCTATGGCTACACCTTC. This translates into CASSLVTGGYGYTF.

As to this clone: Other DNA sequences in this specimen translate into the identical CDR3. This chain joins TRBV27 and TRBJ1-4; D gene uncertain. Germline values: CDR1 MNHEY, CDR2 SMNVEV (reference sequence). The CDR3 spans 14 residues. Trimming cost V 8 bases and J 1 base, with 11 bases left between them. Written as DNA, the CDR3 is TGTGCCAGCTCCTCTGTACTAACTAATGAAAAACTGTTTTTT. Its protein product is CASSSVLTNEKLFF.

The chain couples TRBV27 to TRBJ2-2; perhaps TRBD2 as D (5 bases). The CDR3 consists of 17 residues. Trimming took off 5 bases at V and 3 bases at J, with 19 bases between the two ends. Germline CDR1 reads MNHEY; CDR2 reads SMNVEV (reference sequence). The CDR3 coding sequence is TGTGCCAGCAGTAAACCCCTGAGAGGGATTTACACCGGGGAGCTGTTTTTT. This codes for CASSKPLRGIYTGELFF.

J is TRBJ1-2 and V is TRBV6-5; the D gene is possibly TRBD1 (6 bases). Germline V gives CDR1 MNHEY, CDR2 SVGAGI. This CDR3 is built from 11 residues. V shed 5 bases and J shed 9 bases, with 10 bases lying between them. The chain's CDR3 is CASSRGYSYTF. The CDR3 DNA reads as TGTGCCAGCAGTAGGGGGTATAGCTACACCTTC.

The CDR3 region is CASDLASNQPQHF. In nucleotides, the CDR3 is TGTGCCAGTGACCTAGCGAGCAATCAGCCCCAGCATTTT. This chain connects TRBV2 to TRBJ1-5; D is unclear. Trimming cost V 9 bases and J 1 base, with 10 bases left between them. Per germline, CDR1 SNHLY and CDR2 FYNNEI. The CDR3 sequence is 13 residues long.